These 30 T cell receptor beta chains originate from one sample sequenced in a study of Graves' ophthalmopathy and Graves' hyperthyroidism. The study amplified TCR beta CDR3 regions using RNA transcripts. After a first-round RT-PCR with HTBI primers, a second-round multiplex PCR was run. One entry per CDR3 protein, called by TCRdb with MiXCR from the multiplex PCR reads. Of over a million distinct CDR3 sequences listed, 35% to 45% were seen once; the top ten hold 11%. Specimen: peripheral blood or thyroid tissue (not recorded which). All receptors come from an adult man with Graves' hyperthyroidism.

V gene TRBV5-4 combines with J gene TRBJ2-5; D is perhaps TRBD1 (6 bases). This CDR3 contains 17 residues. V dropped 3 bases and J dropped 4 bases, with 22 bases sitting between them. CDR1 and CDR2 from the germline V gene are SGHNT and YYREEE (reference sequence). CDR3 nucleotides: TGTGCCAGCAGCTCCTCCAGCCAAACAGGGAGACGAGAGACCCAGTACTTC. Its protein product is CASSSSSQTGRRETQYF.

This clonotype was counted many times. The genes are TRBV29-1 and TRBJ2-2, with 9 bases identical to TRBD1. Germline V gene data show CDR1 as SQVTM and CDR2 as ANQGSEA. V shed 6 bases and J 6 bases; nucleotides not matched to a gene: 8. The CDR3 is 14 amino acids. CDR3 loop: CSVQQGASAGELFF. The CDR3 nucleotides are TGCAGCGTGCAACAGGGGGCTTCCGCCGGGGAGCTGTTTTTT.

This clonotype was seen at least ten times. The V call is TRBV7-4, the J call TRBJ1-5; D not resolved. V was clipped by 10 bases and J by 6 bases, with 13 bases between them. The CDR3 runs to 12 residues. Germline-derived CDR1 and CDR2 are SGHVT and SQSDAQ. For the CDR3, the DNA is TGTGCCATCCCGACTCTCGGTCAGCCCCAGCATTTT. This gives the protein CAIPTLGQPQHF.

Remarks on this clonotype: This may be a read error: a much more frequent sequence differs by one nucleotide. In this CDR3 the conserved last residue, phenylalanine or tryptophan, is missing, so a read error is likely. V gene TRBV19 combines with J gene TRBJ1-1; possibly TRBD1 for D (6 bases). Germline V gene data show CDR1 as LNHDA and CDR2 as SQIVND (reference sequence). The CDR3 has 14 residues. The germline V and J ends were trimmed by 6 bases and 4 bases, with 15 bases remaining between them. In DNA, the CDR3 is TGTGCCAGTAGGTTCGGGGGCAGTGGCACTGAAGCTTTCCTT. Its protein is CASRFGGSGTEAFL.

The rearrangement joins TRBV7-9 to TRBJ2-2; D is perhaps TRBD1 or TRBD2 (6 bases each). With 8 bases removed from V and 4 bases from J, the gap between germline ends came to 17 bases. Germline lookup yields CDR1 SEHNR and CDR2 FQNEAQ (reference sequence). The CDR3 runs to 15 residues. Here the CDR3 DNA reads TGTGCCAGCCGAGGGGGTAGCGGCTCCACCGGGGAGCTGTTTTTT. Translation: CASRGGSGSTGELFF.

In this sample, this clonotype turned up many times. This chain uses TRBV7-9 with TRBJ1-1; D is ambiguous. The CDR3 runs to 14 residues. Trimming left V 8 bases short and J 2 bases short, with 15 bases between. Germline-derived CDR1 and CDR2 are SEHNR and FQNEAQ (reference sequence). This CDR3 is CASLAPGSNTEAFF. For the CDR3, the DNA is TGTGCCAGCCTCGCCCCAGGCAGCAACACTGAAGCTTTCTTT.

This clonotype appeared a few times. The chain joins TRBV20-1 to TRBJ2-7; 8 bases are a match to TRBD2. This CDR3 contains 15 residues. Germline CDR1 reads DFQATT; CDR2 reads SNEGSKA (reference sequence). V lost 8 bases to trimming and J lost 3 bases; unmatched junction nucleotides: 15. The CDR3 protein is CSFDRGGTPGYEQYF. CDR3 coding DNA: TGCAGTTTCGACCGGGGGGGGACACCAGGCTACGAGCAGTACTTC.

V is TRBV29-1 and J is TRBJ1-6, with 11 bases lining up with TRBD1. The CDR3 contains 15 residues. J lost 7 bases, V lost 8 bases, and 10 bases had no gene match. Per the germline V gene, CDR1 is SQVTM and CDR2 is ANQGSEA. The CDR3 coding sequence is TGCAGCAGATCCGGACAGGGGGCGCAAAATTCACCCCTCCACTTT. Amino acids: CSRSGQGAQNSPLHF.

There are a few counts of this clonotype. J is TRBJ1-2 and V is TRBV12-3 or TRBV12-4; possibly TRBD1 for D (5 bases). Trimming removed 3 bases at V and 4 bases at J, with 24 bases between. This CDR3 contains 18 residues. This chain's CDR3 is CASSLSLGGDRIIYGYTF. CDR3 DNA sequence: TGTGCCAGCAGTTTGAGTTTGGGGGGGGACCGGATTATCTATGGCTACACCTTC.

This clonotype appeared many times. The V gene is TRBV29-1, the J gene TRBJ2-2; D ambiguous. The germline gives CDR1 SQVTM, CDR2 ANQGSEA. The CDR3 covers 12 residues. V was clipped by 4 bases and J by 5 bases, with 8 bases between them. The CDR3 protein is CSVVHGTGELFF. For the CDR3, the DNA is TGCAGCGTTGTCCATGGAACCGGGGAGCTGTTTTTT.

The V gene is TRBV2, the J gene TRBJ1-2, with D perhaps matching TRBD1 (6 bases). The CDR3 is 16 amino acids. Trimming shortened V by 5 bases and J by 4 bases, and 20 bases separated the two germline ends. Germline assignment: CDR1 SNHLY and CDR2 FYNNEI. CDR3 bases: TGTGCCAGCAGTCTCTCAGGGGTAATCTCGCTCTATGGCTACACCTTC. It encodes CASSLSGVISLYGYTF. The complete variable domain, with remaining parts taken from reference TRBV2 and TRBJ1-2, reads EPEVTQTPSHQVTQMGQEVILRCVPISNHLYFYWYRQILGQKVEFLVSFYNNEISEKSEIFDDQFSVERPDGSNFTLKIRSTKLEDSAMYFCASSLSGVISLYGYTFGSGTRLTVV.

This chain uses TRBV19 with TRBJ1-2; D is unclear. CDR1 and CDR2 (germline): LNHDA, SQIVND (reference sequence). V lost 4 bases to trimming and J lost 4 bases, with 22 bases between them. This CDR3 is built from 17 residues. CDR3 sequence reads: CASSKQRNPSPSYGYTF. The CDR3 nucleotides are TGTGCCAGTAGTAAACAGAGAAATCCCTCACCTTCCTATGGCTACACCTTC.

Regarding this clonotype: A junction boundary mismatches the germline segment, possibly from a read error. V and J are TRBV19 and TRBJ1-5; D not resolved. The CDR3 runs 13 residues. Germline V lookup: CDR1 LNHDA, CDR2 SQIVND (reference sequence). CDR3 region: CASSILSNQPQRF. The CDR3 DNA is TGTGCCAGTAGTATTTTGAGCAATCAGCCCCAGCGTTTT.

This clonotype was observed many times. V is TRBV9 and J is TRBJ2-2; possible D gene TRBD2, 6 bases. The germline V gene encodes CDR1 SGDLS and CDR2 YYNGEE. CDR3 length: 13 residues. V was trimmed by 5 bases and J by 4 bases, leaving 9 bases between them. Here the CDR3 DNA reads TGTGCCAGCAGTGTTAGCGGCACCGGGGAGCTGTTTTTT. Translated: CASSVSGTGELFF.

The chain joins TRBV5-1 to TRBJ1-2; 8 bases are shared with TRBD1. The J segment lost 2 bases and the V segment lost 4 bases, leaving 7 bases of the junction unmatched. This CDR3 comprises 15 residues. Germline assignment: CDR1 SGHRS and CDR2 YFSETQ. CDR3 nucleotides: TGCGCCAGCAGCCAGGACAGGGCTAAAAACTATGGCTACACCTTC. Its translation is CASSQDRAKNYGYTF.

This clonotype was counted between two and nine times. V is TRBV20-1 and J is TRBJ2-2, with D unclear. Germline CDR1 DFQATT, CDR2 SNEGSKA (reference sequence). The CDR3 covers 14 residues. Trimming shortened V by 2 bases and J by 4 bases, and 11 bases separated the two germline ends. CDR3 DNA: TGCAGTGCTAGAACCTCCGGCCCCACCGGGGAGCTGTTTTTT. Translated: CSARTSGPTGELFF.

This clonotype showed up many times. This sequence joins TRBV15 and TRBJ2-5; D is unresolved. Germline CDR1 LNHNV, CDR2 YYDKDF (reference sequence). Deletions cut 7 bases from V and 1 base from J, with 10 bases between. The CDR3 runs 13 residues. The CDR3 DNA reads TGTGCCACCACCCAGCAGGTCCAAGAGACCCAGTACTTC. This sequence encodes CATTQQVQETQYF.

V and J are TRBV20-1 and TRBJ2-5, with 7 positions matching TRBD1. Germline trimming cut 8 bases from V and 11 bases from J; bases unmatched to any gene: 14. The CDR3 runs 12 residues. Looked up from germline, CDR1 is DFQATT and CDR2 is SNEGSKA (reference sequence). The DNA of the CDR3 is TGCAGTTACTTAGAACCTCGACAGGGACAGTACTTC. Protein: CSYLEPRQGQYF.

The chain has TRBV7-9 and TRBJ2-7, with 11 bases fitting TRBD2. CDR1 is SEHNR and CDR2 is FQNEAQ in the germline V gene (reference sequence). CDR3 size: 15 residues. Trimming removed 7 bases from V and 2 bases from J; junction bases left unmatched: 7. The CDR3 loop is CASTRLAGGPYEQYF. For the CDR3, the DNA is TGTGCCAGCACCCGCCTAGCGGGAGGACCCTACGAGCAGTACTTC.

The chain recombines TRBV6-6 with TRBJ2-7; 7 nucleotides match TRBD2. CDR1 is MNHNY and CDR2 is SVGAGI in the germline V gene (reference sequence). V trimming: 5 bases; J trimming: 2 bases; junction bases outside the gene matches: 12. The CDR3 length is 16 residues. CDR3 DNA sequence: TGTGCCAGCAGTCCAATACTCGGGACTACCACCTACGAGCAGTACTTC. The encoded protein is CASSPILGTTTYEQYF.

This clonotype was observed many times. The chain joins TRBV20-1 to TRBJ2-7, with unresolved D. CDR1 is DFQATT and CDR2 is SNEGSKA in the germline V gene (reference sequence). The CDR3 extends over 14 amino acids. V was cut by 0 bases and J by 7 bases, with 16 bases left in between. The CDR3, as DNA: TGCAGTGCTAGAGAGGGTAGACGGATTCTGGAGCAGTACTTC. Translated, it gives CSAREGRRILEQYF.

V usage is TRBV20-1 and J usage is TRBJ1-2; TRBD1 matches at 7 bases. Per germline, CDR1 DFQATT and CDR2 SNEGSKA (reference sequence). This CDR3 has 13 amino acids. With V trimmed by 6 bases and J by 7 bases, 11 bases remained unmatched. The CDR3 reads CSAKTGAGAGYTF. CDR3 nucleotide sequence: TGCAGTGCCAAAACAGGGGCCGGAGCTGGCTACACCTTC.

The sample holds one count of this clonotype. One junction end disagrees with the germline gene, perhaps due to a read error. The chain carries TRBV10-3 and TRBJ1-5, with 7 bases identical to TRBD1. The CDR3 is made up of 15 amino acids. CDR1 ENHRY and CDR2 SYGVKD come from the germline V gene. CDR3 in DNA: TGTGCCAGCAGTTCCCGAGGGGGCGTCGGTCAGCCCCAGCATTTT. Translating gives CASSSRGGVGQPQHF.

This clonotype was counted ten times or more. The chain uses TRBV24-1 and TRBJ2-5; 10 nucleotides line up with TRBD2. In germline, CDR1 is KGHDR, CDR2 SFDVKD. The CDR3 covers 17 residues. The trim removed 0 bases at V and 5 bases at J, leaving 8 bases unmatched. CDR3 region: CATSDLKASGSYETQYF. For the CDR3, the DNA is TGTGCCACCAGTGATTTGAAGGCTAGCGGGAGTTATGAGACCCAGTACTTC.

This clonotype was detected only a few times. The CDR3 DNA follows: TGTGCCAGCAGCGGCTGGACTAGCGGGGAAGAGACCCAGTACTTC. It specifies CASSGWTSGEETQYF. This sequence joins TRBV9 and TRBJ2-5; 12 bases fit TRBD2. CDR3 length: 15 amino acids. V shed 3 bases, J shed 3 bases, and the junction held 3 bases outside the gene matches. Germline lookup yields CDR1 SGDLS and CDR2 YYNGEE.

The chain joins TRBV30 to TRBJ2-5; the D is unclear. V was clipped by 5 bases and J by 4 bases, with 5 bases between them. CDR1 is GTSNPN, CDR2 SVGIG, per germline (reference sequence). The CDR3 is 10 residues long. The chain's CDR3 is CAWARETQYF. DNA for the CDR3: TGTGCCTGGGCTAGAGAGACCCAGTACTTC.

V gene TRBV20-1 combines with J gene TRBJ1-6; D gene uncertain. Germline V gene data show CDR1 as DFQATT and CDR2 as SNEGSKA (reference sequence). This CDR3 has 14 residues. Trimming shortened V by 2 bases and J by 12 bases, and 17 bases separated the two germline ends. CDR3 residues: CSARSGLAGLPLHF. The CDR3 DNA is TGCAGTGCTAGATCCGGACTAGCGGGTCTACCCCTCCACTTT.

There are a few counts of this clonotype. This chain connects TRBV10-3 to TRBJ1-5; tentative D call: TRBD1 (6 bases). CDR1 and CDR2 (germline): ENHRY, SYGVKD. The CDR3 spans 15 residues. The ends were cut back, 10 bases at V and 5 bases at J, with 21 bases in the middle. CDR3 in DNA: TGTGCCAGCAAGTTTACCGGGACAACATATCAGCCCCAGCATTTT. Encoded protein: CASKFTGTTYQPQHF.

This clonotype was picked up many times. This sequence joins TRBV19 and TRBJ2-7, with TRBD2 matching 14 bases. The V segment lost 3 bases and the J segment 3 bases; nucleotides outside the gene matches: 1. Germline CDR1 and CDR2: LNHDA and SQIVND (reference sequence). This CDR3 is built from 15 residues. In nucleotides, the CDR3 is TGTGCCAGTAGTATCGGACTAGCGGGAGGCTACGAGCAGTACTTC. It encodes CASSIGLAGGYEQYF.

V usage is TRBV11-2 and J usage is TRBJ1-1, with 8 positions matching TRBD1. Germline V gene lookup returns CDR1 SGHAT and CDR2 FQNNGV. This CDR3 has 16 amino acids. With V trimmed by 6 bases and J by 1 base, 10 bases remained unmatched. The CDR3 bases are TGTGCCAGCAGTATCACAGGGGGTTGGGGGAACACTGAAGCTTTCTTT. The encoded protein is CASSITGGWGNTEAFF.